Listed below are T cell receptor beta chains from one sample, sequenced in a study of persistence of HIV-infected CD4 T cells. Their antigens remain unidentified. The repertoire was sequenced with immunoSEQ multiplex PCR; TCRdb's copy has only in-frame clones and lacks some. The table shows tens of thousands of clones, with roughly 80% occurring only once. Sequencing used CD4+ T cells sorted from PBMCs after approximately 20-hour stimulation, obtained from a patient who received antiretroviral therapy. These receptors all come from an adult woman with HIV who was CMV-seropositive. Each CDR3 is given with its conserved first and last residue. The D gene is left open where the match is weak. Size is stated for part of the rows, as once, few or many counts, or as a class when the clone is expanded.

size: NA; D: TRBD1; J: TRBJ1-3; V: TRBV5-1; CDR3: CASSYDRVVTGNTIYF; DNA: TGCGCCAGCAGCTACGACAGGGTTGTAACTGGAAACACCATATATTTT
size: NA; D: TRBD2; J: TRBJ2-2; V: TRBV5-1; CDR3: CASSPGTSLGVKAGELFF; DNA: TGCGCCAGCAGCCCAGGGACTAGCTTAGGGGTTAAAGCCGGGGAGCTGTTTTTT
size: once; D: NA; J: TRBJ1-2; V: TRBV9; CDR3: CASSRAGGGYTF; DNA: TGTGCCAGCAGCCGTGCGGGGGGTGGCTACACCTTC
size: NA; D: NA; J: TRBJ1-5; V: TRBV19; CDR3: CASSIGDSGNQPQHF; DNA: TGTGCCAGTAGTATAGGAGACAGCGGAAATCAGCCCCAGCATTTT
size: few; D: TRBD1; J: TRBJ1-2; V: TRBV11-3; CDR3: CASQGALVSTDYGYTF; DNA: TGTGCCAGCCAGGGGGCCCTAGTTTCCACTGACTATGGCTACACCTTC
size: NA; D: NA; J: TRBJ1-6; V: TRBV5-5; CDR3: CASSFRVEPPLHF; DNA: TGTGCCAGCAGCTTCCGGGTTGAACCACCCCTCCACTTT
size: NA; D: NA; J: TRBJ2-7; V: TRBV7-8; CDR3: CASSLEVVRYEQYF; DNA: TGTGCCAGCAGCTTAGAAGTAGTCCGTTACGAGCAGTACTTC
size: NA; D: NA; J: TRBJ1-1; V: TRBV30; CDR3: CAWSVRTNEAFF; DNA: TGTGCCTGGAGTGTACGGACAAACGAAGCTTTCTTT
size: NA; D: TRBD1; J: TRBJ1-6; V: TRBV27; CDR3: CASSLEGALSPLHF; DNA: TGTGCCAGCAGTTTGGAGGGGGCGCTTTCACCCCTCCACTTT
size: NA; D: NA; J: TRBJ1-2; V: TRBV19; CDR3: CASSVAGAPNYGYTF; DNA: TGTGCCAGTAGCGTCGCAGGGGCGCCTAACTATGGCTACACCTTC
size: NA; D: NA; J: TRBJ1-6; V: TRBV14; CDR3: CASSQGGDSSYNSPLHF; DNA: TGTGCCAGCAGCCAAGGAGGGGATTCCTCCTATAATTCACCCCTCCACTTT
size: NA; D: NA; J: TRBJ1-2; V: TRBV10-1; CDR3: CASSESSGAKGYTF; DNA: TGCGCCAGCAGTGAGTCTTCGGGGGCGAAGGGCTACACCTTC
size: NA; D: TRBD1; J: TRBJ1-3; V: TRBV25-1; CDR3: CASSVTGGGNTIYF; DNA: TGTGCCAGCAGCGTAACAGGGGGCGGCAACACCATATATTTT
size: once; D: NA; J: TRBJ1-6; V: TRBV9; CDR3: CASAPGAENSPLHF; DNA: TGTGCCAGCGCTCCCGGGGCCGAGAATTCACCCCTCCACTTT
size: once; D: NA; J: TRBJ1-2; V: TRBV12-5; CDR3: CASGRSRDGYTF; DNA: TGTGCTAGTGGCCGCTCCCGGGATGGCTACACCTTC
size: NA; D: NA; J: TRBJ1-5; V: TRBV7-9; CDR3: CASSLGGGFQPQHF; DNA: TGTGCCAGCAGCTTAGGAGGAGGGTTTCAGCCCCAGCATTTT
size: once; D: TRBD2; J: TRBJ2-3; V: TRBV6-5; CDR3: CASSRGRGGIDTQYF; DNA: TGTGCCAGCAGCCGTGGCCGGGGGGGCATAGATACGCAGTATTTT
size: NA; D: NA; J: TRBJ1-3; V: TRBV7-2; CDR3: CASSLGTVGNTIYF; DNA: TGTGCCAGCAGCTTAGGGACAGTAGGAAACACCATATATTTT
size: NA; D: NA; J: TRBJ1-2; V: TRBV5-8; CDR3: CASSLGLGQEANYGYTF; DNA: TGTGCCAGCAGCTTGGGCTTAGGGCAGGAGGCTAACTATGGCTACACCTTC
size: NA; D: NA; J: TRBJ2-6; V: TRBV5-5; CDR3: CASSPTGGRYPGANVLTF; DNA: TGTGCCAGCAGCCCAACTGGGGGCAGATATCCTGGGGCCAACGTCCTGACTTTC
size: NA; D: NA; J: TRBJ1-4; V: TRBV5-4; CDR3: CASSLQGEATNEKLFF; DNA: TGTGCCAGCAGCCTCCAGGGTGAAGCAACTAATGAAAAACTGTTTTTT
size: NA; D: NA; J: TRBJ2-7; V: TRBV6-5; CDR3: CASSYSSSYEQYF; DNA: TGTGCCAGCAGTTACTCGAGCAGCTACGAGCAGTACTTC
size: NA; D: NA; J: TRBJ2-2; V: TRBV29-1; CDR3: CSVEDRGEAGELFF; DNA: TGCAGCGTTGAAGATCGAGGGGAGGCCGGGGAGCTGTTTTTT
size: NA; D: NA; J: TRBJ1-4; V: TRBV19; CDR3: CATSQGRNNEKLFF; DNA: TGTGCCACATCTCAGGGGCGGAACAATGAAAAACTGTTTTTT
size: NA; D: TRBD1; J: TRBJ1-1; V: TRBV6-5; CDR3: CATRDRAFGAFF; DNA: TGTGCCACTAGGGACAGGGCGTTTGGGGCTTTCTTT
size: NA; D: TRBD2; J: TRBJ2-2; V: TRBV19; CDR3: CASSIFLAGGPGELFF; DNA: TGTGCCAGTAGTATCTTTCTGGCGGGGGGACCCGGGGAGCTGTTTTTT
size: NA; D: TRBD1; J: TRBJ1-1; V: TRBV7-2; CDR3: CASSFRTGVRAFF; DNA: TGTGCCAGCAGTTTTAGGACAGGGGTTAGAGCTTTCTTT
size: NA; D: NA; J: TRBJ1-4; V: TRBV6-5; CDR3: CASSWGGDEKLFF; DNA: TGTGCCAGCAGTTGGGGGGGGGATGAAAAACTGTTTTTT
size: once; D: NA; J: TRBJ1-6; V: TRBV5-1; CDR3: CASSLGQGGANSPLHF; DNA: TGCGCCAGCAGCTTGGGGCAGGGCGGGGCCAATTCACCCCTCCACTTT
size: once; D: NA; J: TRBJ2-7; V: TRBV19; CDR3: CASSIGPPYEQYF; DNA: TGTGCCAGTAGTATAGGACCTCCCTACGAGCAGTACTTC
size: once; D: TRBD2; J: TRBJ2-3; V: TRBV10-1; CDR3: CASSESVGLGTDTQYF; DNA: TGCGCCAGCAGTGAGTCGGTGGGACTAGGCACAGATACGCAGTATTTT
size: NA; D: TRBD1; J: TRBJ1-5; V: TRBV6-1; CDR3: CASSGGIHGDRANQPQHF; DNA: TGTGCCAGCAGTGGAGGGATACATGGGGACAGGGCTAATCAGCCCCAGCATTTT
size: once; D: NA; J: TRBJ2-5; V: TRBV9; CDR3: CASSVELGETQYF; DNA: TGTGCCAGCAGCGTAGAACTGGGAGAGACCCAGTACTTC
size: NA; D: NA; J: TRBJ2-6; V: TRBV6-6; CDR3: CASSSGANVLTF; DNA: TGTGCCAGCAGCTCTGGGGCCAACGTCCTGACTTTC
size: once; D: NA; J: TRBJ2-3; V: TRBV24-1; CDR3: CATSDPRPDGADTQYF; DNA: TGTGCCACCAGTGATCCCCGCCCCGATGGGGCAGATACGCAGTATTTT
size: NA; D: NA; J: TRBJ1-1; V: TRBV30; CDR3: CAWSVWGSRMNTEAFF; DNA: TGTGCCTGGAGTGTATGGGGATCGAGAATGAACACTGAAGCTTTCTTT
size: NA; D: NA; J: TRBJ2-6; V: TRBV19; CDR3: CASNDRGSGANVLTF; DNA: TGTGCCAGTAATGATCGGGGGTCCGGGGCCAACGTCCTGACTTTC
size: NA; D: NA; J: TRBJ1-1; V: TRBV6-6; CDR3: CASRPNGPNTEAFF; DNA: TGTGCCAGCAGGCCGAACGGCCCGAACACTGAAGCTTTCTTT
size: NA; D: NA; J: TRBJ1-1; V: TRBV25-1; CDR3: CASRIQGRTEAFF; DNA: TGTGCCAGCAGAATCCAGGGGCGGACTGAAGCTTTCTTT
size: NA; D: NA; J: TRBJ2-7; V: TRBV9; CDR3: CASSVAWLPSSEQYF; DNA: TGTGCCAGCAGCGTAGCCTGGCTTCCTAGCTCCGAGCAGTACTTC
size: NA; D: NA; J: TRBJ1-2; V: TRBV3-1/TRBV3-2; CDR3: CASSGAGRGGGYTF; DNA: TGTGCCAGCAGCGGAGCGGGCCGGGGGGGTGGCTACACCTTC
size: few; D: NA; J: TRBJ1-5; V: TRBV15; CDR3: CATSRGWLGNQPQHF; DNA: TGTGCCACCAGCAGAGGATGGTTGGGCAATCAGCCCCAGCATTTT
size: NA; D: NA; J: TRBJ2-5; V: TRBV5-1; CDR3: CASSLARGQGETQYF; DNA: TGCGCCAGCAGCTTGGCCCGGGGTCAGGGAGAGACCCAGTACTTC
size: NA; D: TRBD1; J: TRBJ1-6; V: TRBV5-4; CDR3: CASSVGTDYSPLHF; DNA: TGTGCCAGCAGCGTAGGGACAGATTATTCACCCCTCCACTTT
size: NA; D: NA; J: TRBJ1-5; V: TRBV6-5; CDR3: CASREAVVNQPQHF; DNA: TGTGCCAGCAGAGAGGCGGTGGTCAATCAGCCCCAGCATTTT
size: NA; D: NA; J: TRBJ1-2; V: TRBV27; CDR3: CASSLFPEADGYTF; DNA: TGTGCCAGCAGTTTATTCCCGGAGGCGGATGGCTACACCTTC
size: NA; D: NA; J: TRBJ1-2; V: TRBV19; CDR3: CASSKGQTPGYGYTF; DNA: TGTGCCAGTAGTAAAGGACAGACCCCTGGCTATGGCTACACCTTC
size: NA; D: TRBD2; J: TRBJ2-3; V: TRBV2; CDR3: CASSGRGSPTDTQYF; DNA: TGTGCCAGCAGCGGGCGGGGGTCTCCCACAGATACGCAGTATTTT
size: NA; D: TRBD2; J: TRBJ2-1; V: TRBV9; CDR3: CASSVVSGGGANEQFF; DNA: TGTGCCAGCAGCGTGGTTAGCGGGGGTGGGGCTAATGAGCAGTTCTTC
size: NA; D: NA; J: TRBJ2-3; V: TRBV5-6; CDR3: CASSEGLSSTDTQYF; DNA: TGTGCCAGCAGCGAGGGACTGTCTAGCACAGATACGCAGTATTTT
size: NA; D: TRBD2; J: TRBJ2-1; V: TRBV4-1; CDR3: CASSQDGGGDSYNEQFF; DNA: TGCGCCAGCAGCCAAGATGGGGGGGGTGACTCCTACAATGAGCAGTTCTTC